The 24 T cell receptor beta chains listed next were all sequenced from one sample in a study of T-cell memory formation after mild COVID-19. MiXCR, run by TCRdb on the 5' RACE reads, gives a single entry per CDR3 protein. In the table there are about 360,000 distinct CDR3 sequences, 14% of which are singletons. Specimen: PBMCs or a T cell subset sorted from them (not recorded which). These receptors all come from a man younger than 35 who had mild COVID-19 (a few samples of this study predate the infection). Cell type and time point are not known.

The chain recombines TRBV10-3 with TRBJ2-7; weak D call: TRBD2 (6 bases). With 6 bases removed from V and 5 bases from J, the gap between germline ends came to 14 bases. The CDR3 consists of 13 residues. In germline, CDR1 is ENHRY, CDR2 SYGVKD. The CDR3 nucleotides are TGTGCCATCAGCTATGGGGGGTCAAACGAGCAGTACTTC. Its translation is CAISYGGSNEQYF.

This clonotype appeared many times. V gene TRBV20-1 combines with J gene TRBJ2-5, with 10 bases aligning to TRBD2. The germline CDR1 and CDR2 sequences are DFQATT and SNEGSKA (reference sequence). CDR3 length equals 19 residues. With 3 bases clipped from V and 0 bases from J, the junction kept 16 bases outside the gene matches. CDR3 in amino acids: CSASGQRGGKWENQETQYF. CDR3 sequence (DNA): TGCAGTGCTAGCGGCCAGCGGGGGGGCAAATGGGAAAACCAAGAGACCCAGTACTTC.

The sample holds a few counts of this clonotype. V gene TRBV11-2 combines with J gene TRBJ2-3, with a possible D match to TRBD1 (6 bases). The CDR3 contains 17 residues. The germline V and J ends were trimmed by 4 bases and 0 bases, with 17 bases remaining between them. In germline, CDR1 is SGHAT, CDR2 FQNNGV. Here the CDR3 reads CASSSGVYISSTDTQYF. The CDR3 DNA reads as TGTGCCAGCAGCTCAGGGGTTTACATATCTAGCACAGATACGCAGTATTTT.

The rearrangement joins TRBV5-1 to TRBJ1-2, with D possibly TRBD1 on 6 matching bases. Trimming removed 4 bases from V and 7 bases from J, with 11 bases in between. Germline-derived CDR1 and CDR2 are SGHRS and YFSETQ. The CDR3 extends over 12 amino acids. CDR3 in amino acids: CASSGDIVGYTF. The CDR3 DNA sequence: TGCGCCAGCAGCGGGGACATCGTTGGCTACACCTTC.

The J gene is TRBJ2-3, the V gene TRBV12-3 or TRBV12-4; 7 nucleotides line up with TRBD1. The junction had 9 bases not matched to a gene; V was cut back by 7 bases and J by 2 bases. The CDR3 is 15 residues long. CDR3: CASNMDRTATDTQYF. The CDR3 nucleotides read TGTGCCAGCAATATGGACAGGACTGCCACAGATACGCAGTATTTT.

This clonotype turned up a few times. V usage is TRBV6-1 and J usage is TRBJ1-6; D is ambiguous. Trimming shortened V by 2 bases and J by 0 bases, and 14 bases separated the two germline ends. Germline lookup yields CDR1 MNHNS and CDR2 SASEGT. There are 18 residues in the CDR3. The CDR3 spells CASSERGRVSSYNSPLHF. CDR3 DNA: TGTGCCAGCAGTGAACGGGGAAGGGTGAGCTCCTATAATTCACCCCTCCACTTT.

This clonotype has ten or more counts. The rearrangement joins TRBV5-6 to TRBJ1-5; D is uncertain. The germline CDR1 and CDR2 sequences are SGHDT and YYEEEE. This CDR3 has 14 amino acids. V lost 0 bases, J lost 0 bases, and 4 bases lay in between. The CDR3 here is CASSLDGSNQPQHF. CDR3 nucleotides: TGTGCCAGCAGCTTGGACGGTAGCAATCAGCCCCAGCATTTT.

This clonotype was recorded at least ten times. V gene TRBV7-9 combines with J gene TRBJ1-2; possibly TRBD1 for D (5 bases). The germline CDR1 and CDR2 sequences are SEHNR and FQNEAQ (reference sequence). The CDR3 totals 12 residues. V shed 3 bases and J shed 7 bases, with 9 bases lying between them. Here the CDR3 DNA reads TGTGCCAGCAGCTTTAGCGGGGGTGGCTACACCTTC. Its protein product is CASSFSGGGYTF.

J is TRBJ2-5 and V is TRBV5-6; 7 positions agree with TRBD2. After removal of 4 bases from V and 4 bases from J, the junction contained 7 bases not matched to a gene. CDR1 and CDR2 from the germline V gene are SGHDT and YYEEEE. The CDR3 extends over 14 amino acids. The CDR3 protein is CASSDGLVRETQYF. In DNA form, the CDR3 reads TGTGCCAGCAGCGACGGACTAGTCAGAGAGACCCAGTACTTC.

The chain couples TRBV4-1 to TRBJ2-3, with D hard to call. Germline values: CDR1 MGHRA, CDR2 YSYEKL. CDR3 length equals 13 residues. The V end was cut by 4 bases, the J end by 4 bases, with 9 bases between. DNA of the CDR3: TGCGCCAGCAGCCCGGCGCACCCAGATACGCAGTATTTT. Translated, it gives CASSPAHPDTQYF.

This clonotype came up a few times. The rearrangement joins TRBV19 to TRBJ2-7, with 13 nucleotides matching TRBD2. CDR1 and CDR2 (germline): LNHDA, SQIVND (reference sequence). V gave up 9 bases and J gave up 4 bases; unmatched junction bases: 3. The length of the CDR3 is 13 residues. CDR3 in DNA: TGTGCCAGCTCGACTAGCGGGGGGTACGAGCAGTACGTC. Its translation: CASSTSGGYEQYV.

This clonotype appeared a few times. The chain links TRBV9 to TRBJ2-7; TRBD1 agrees at 11 bases. With 0 bases clipped from V and 11 bases from J, the junction kept 19 bases outside the gene matches. The CDR3 extends over 18 amino acids. Germline lookup yields CDR1 SGDLS and CDR2 YYNGEE. CDR3 sequence: CASSVADRGPDPRSPKYV. The CDR3 nucleotides are TGTGCCAGCAGCGTAGCGGACAGGGGGCCTGATCCCCGATCCCCCAAGTACGTC.

Only a few counts were recorded for this clonotype. This chain links TRBV27 with TRBJ1-2; D ambiguous. V was clipped by 3 bases and J by 0 bases, with 8 bases between them. Germline V gives CDR1 MNHEY, CDR2 SMNVEV (reference sequence). This CDR3 region has 14 residues. In DNA form, the CDR3 reads TGTGCCAGCAGTTTCAGCGAAACTAACTATGGCTACACCTTC. This translates into CASSFSETNYGYTF.

This clonotype was counted only a few times. The V gene is TRBV3-1, the J gene TRBJ2-5; no reliable D call. The V end was cut by 7 bases, the J end by 3 bases, with 18 bases between. Germline assignment: CDR1 LGHDT and CDR2 YNNKEL (reference sequence). The CDR3 consists of 15 residues. CDR3 sequence: CASTTLTLGKETQYF. CDR3 nucleotide sequence: TGTGCCAGCACCACACTAACGTTGGGGAAAGAGACCCAGTACTTC.

The rearrangement joins TRBV7-2 to TRBJ2-7; no definite D call. The length of the CDR3 is 13 residues. Germline V gene data show CDR1 as SGHTA and CDR2 as FQGNSA. The V end lost 7 bases, the J end lost 3 bases, and 13 bases lay between the germline ends. The CDR3 DNA sequence: TGTGCCAGCATCGGCCCAGGCATCTACGAGCAGTACTTC. It specifies CASIGPGIYEQYF. The full variable domain, with the rest looked up from reference TRBV7-2 and TRBJ2-7, is GAGVSQSPSNKVTEKGKDVELRCDPISGHTALYWYRQSLGQGLEFLIYFQGNSAPDKSGLPSDRFSAERTGGSVSTLTIQRTQQEDSAVYLCASIGPGIYEQYFGPGTRLTVT.

This clonotype was seen a handful of times. The chain employs TRBV11-2 and TRBJ1-1; TRBD1 is a possible D gene (5 bases). V gave up 0 bases and J gave up 6 bases, with 17 bases separating them. The germline gives CDR1 SGHAT, CDR2 FQNNGV. This CDR3 is built from 16 residues. CDR3 nucleotides: TGTGCCAGCAGCTTAGATCGCACGGTGGGGGGGTCTGAAGCTTTCTTT. It translates to CASSLDRTVGGSEAFF.

The chain has TRBV5-1 and TRBJ2-5, with 11 bases that match TRBD2. Losses at the gene ends were 3 bases for V and 0 bases for J; bases not matched to a gene: 13. Germline CDR1 and CDR2: SGHRS and YFSETQ. The length of the CDR3 is 19 residues. For the CDR3, the DNA is TGCGCCAGCAGCTCGGCCTTACTAGCGGGGGTCGTGTACCAAGAGACCCAGTACTTC. This encodes CASSSALLAGVVYQETQYF.

This clonotype came up a few times. The V and J genes are TRBV7-2 and TRBJ1-2, with D uncertain. The CDR3 loop spans 13 amino acids. Trimming left V 3 bases short and J 1 base short, with 6 bases between. Per germline, CDR1 SGHTA and CDR2 FQGNSA. CDR3 coding DNA: TGTGCCAGCAGCTTTACATATAACTATGGCTACACCTTC. Its protein product is CASSFTYNYGYTF.

A few counts support this clonotype. The V call is TRBV10-3, the J call TRBJ2-1, with D perhaps matching TRBD2 (6 bases). Germline V gene data show CDR1 as ENHRY and CDR2 as SYGVKD. V lost 6 bases and J lost 6, with 12 bases in between. The CDR3 is 13 residues long. This chain's CDR3 is CAIRRRESNEQFF. The CDR3 nucleotides are TGTGCCATCAGAAGGAGGGAGAGCAATGAGCAGTTCTTC.

There are a few counts of this clonotype. The chain links TRBV6-2 or TRBV6-3 to TRBJ2-4, with a tentative D call TRBD1 (6 bases). With 2 bases removed from V and 9 bases from J, the gap between germline ends came to 11 bases. The CDR3 covers 13 residues. Germline lookup yields CDR1 MNHEY and CDR2 SVGEGT. This CDR3 reads CASSYTGRRIQYF. DNA for the CDR3: TGTGCCAGCAGTTACACAGGGCGCCGCATTCAGTACTTC.

This clonotype occurred many times. V usage is TRBV25-1 and J usage is TRBJ2-5; 7 bases fit TRBD1. Trimming at V came to 1 base and at J to 4 bases, leaving 3 bases not matched to a gene. Germline values: CDR1 MGHDK, CDR2 SYGVNS. The CDR3 length is 14 residues. The CDR3 DNA sequence: TGTGCCAGCAGTGAATTTTACAGGGGAGAGACCCAGTACTTC. It specifies CASSEFYRGETQYF.

V and J are TRBV30 and TRBJ2-1; D possibly corresponds to TRBD2 (6 bases). CDR3 size: 17 residues. Deletions cut 0 bases from V and 4 bases from J, with 19 bases between. Germline assignment: CDR1 GTSNPN and CDR2 SVGIG (reference sequence). DNA of the CDR3: TGTGCCTGGAGTGTAGTCGCAAGTGGGGGAGGATACAATGAGCAGTTCTTC. Amino acid sequence: CAWSVVASGGGYNEQFF.

In its sample, this clonotype was seen a few times. The rearrangement joins TRBV30 to TRBJ2-1, with a weak D call TRBD1 (5 bases). Germline loops: CDR1 GTSNPN, CDR2 SVGIG (reference sequence). Trimming pared 5 bases from V and 0 bases from J, leaving 11 bases between. This CDR3 has 14 residues. The CDR3 sequence is CAWEGAVSYNEQFF. The CDR3 DNA follows: TGTGCCTGGGAAGGGGCAGTCTCCTACAATGAGCAGTTCTTC.

V gene TRBV4-2 combines with J gene TRBJ1-2; D is perhaps TRBD1 (6 bases). The germline V and J ends were trimmed by 3 bases and 2 bases, with 16 bases remaining between them. CDR3 length: 16 residues. Germline V gene lookup returns CDR1 LGHNA and CDR2 YNFKEQ. The CDR3: CASSHGSRGPNYGYTF. The CDR3 region has the DNA TGTGCCAGCAGCCACGGGTCCAGGGGACCCAACTATGGCTACACCTTC.